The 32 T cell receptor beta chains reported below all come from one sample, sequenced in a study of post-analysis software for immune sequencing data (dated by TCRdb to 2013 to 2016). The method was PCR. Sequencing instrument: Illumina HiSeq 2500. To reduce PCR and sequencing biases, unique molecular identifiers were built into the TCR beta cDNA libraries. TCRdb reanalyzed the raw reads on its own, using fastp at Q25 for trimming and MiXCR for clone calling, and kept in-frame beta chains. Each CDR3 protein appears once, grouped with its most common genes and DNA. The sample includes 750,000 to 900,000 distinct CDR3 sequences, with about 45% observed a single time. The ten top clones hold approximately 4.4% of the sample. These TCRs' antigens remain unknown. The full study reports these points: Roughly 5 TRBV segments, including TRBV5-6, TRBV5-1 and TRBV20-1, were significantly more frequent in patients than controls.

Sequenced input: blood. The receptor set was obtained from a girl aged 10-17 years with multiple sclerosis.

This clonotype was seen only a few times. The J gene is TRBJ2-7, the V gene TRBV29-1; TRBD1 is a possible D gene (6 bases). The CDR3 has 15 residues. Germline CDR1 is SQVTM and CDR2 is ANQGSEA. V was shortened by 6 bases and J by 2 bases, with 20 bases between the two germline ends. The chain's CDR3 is CSVPRRPEGAYEQYF. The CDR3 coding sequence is TGCAGCGTGCCAAGACGTCCAGAGGGGGCCTACGAGCAGTACTTC.

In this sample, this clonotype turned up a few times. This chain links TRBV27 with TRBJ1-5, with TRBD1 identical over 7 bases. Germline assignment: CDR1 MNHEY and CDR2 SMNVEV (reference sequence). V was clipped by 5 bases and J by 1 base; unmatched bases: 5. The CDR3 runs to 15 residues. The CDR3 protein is CASSQSGQSNQPQHF. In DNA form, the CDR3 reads TGTGCCAGCAGTCAATCGGGACAGAGCAATCAGCCCCAGCATTTT.

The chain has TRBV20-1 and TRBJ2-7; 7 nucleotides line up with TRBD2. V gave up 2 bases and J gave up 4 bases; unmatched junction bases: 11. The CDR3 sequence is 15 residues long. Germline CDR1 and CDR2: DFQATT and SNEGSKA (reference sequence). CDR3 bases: TGCAGTGCTAGATGGCGGGAGCTCCCCAGGTACGAGCAGTACTTC. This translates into CSARWRELPRYEQYF.

CDR3 region: CSASGDRGWDEQFF. CDR3 nucleotide sequence: TGCAGTGCTAGCGGGGACAGGGGGTGGGATGAGCAGTTCTTC. The rearrangement joins TRBV20-1 to TRBJ2-1; 11 bases match TRBD1. The CDR3 is made up of 14 amino acids. Germline CDR1 DFQATT, CDR2 SNEGSKA (reference sequence). Trimming removed 3 bases from V and 8 bases from J; junction bases left unmatched: 6.

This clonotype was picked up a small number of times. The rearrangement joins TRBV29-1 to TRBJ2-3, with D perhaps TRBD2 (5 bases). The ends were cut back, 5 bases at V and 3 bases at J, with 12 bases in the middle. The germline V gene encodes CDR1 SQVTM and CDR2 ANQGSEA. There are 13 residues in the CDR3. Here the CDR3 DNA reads TGCAGCGTTACGAACCGGGGAACAGATACGCAGTATTTT. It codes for CSVTNRGTDTQYF.

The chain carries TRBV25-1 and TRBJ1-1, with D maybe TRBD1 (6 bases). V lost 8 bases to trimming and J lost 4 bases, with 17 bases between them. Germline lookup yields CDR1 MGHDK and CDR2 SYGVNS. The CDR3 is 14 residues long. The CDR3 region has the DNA TGTGCCAGCGGAGAGGAGGGGGGAGGCACTGAAGCTTTCTTT. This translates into CASGEEGGGTEAFF.

The CDR3 DNA reads as TGCAGTGCCCCGGGACAGGGGACGGGTTCACCCCTCCACTTT. As protein: CSAPGQGTGSPLHF. The chain is built from TRBV20-1 and TRBJ1-6, with 10 bases identical to TRBD1. V shed 6 bases, J shed 9 bases, and the junction held 8 bases outside the gene matches. This CDR3 is 14 amino acids long. In germline, CDR1 is DFQATT, CDR2 SNEGSKA (reference sequence).

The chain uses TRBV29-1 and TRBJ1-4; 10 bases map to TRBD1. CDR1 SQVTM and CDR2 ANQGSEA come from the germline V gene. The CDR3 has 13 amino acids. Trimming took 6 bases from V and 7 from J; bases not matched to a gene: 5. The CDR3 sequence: CSVGTGVGEKLFF. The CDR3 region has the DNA TGCAGCGTGGGGACAGGGGTGGGTGAAAAACTGTTTTTT.

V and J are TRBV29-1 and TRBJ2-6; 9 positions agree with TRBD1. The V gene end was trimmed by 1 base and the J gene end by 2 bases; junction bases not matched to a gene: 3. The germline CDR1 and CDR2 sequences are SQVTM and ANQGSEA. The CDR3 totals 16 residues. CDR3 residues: CSVEVWDRAGANVLTF. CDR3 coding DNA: TGCAGCGTTGAAGTATGGGACAGGGCTGGGGCCAACGTCCTGACTTTC.

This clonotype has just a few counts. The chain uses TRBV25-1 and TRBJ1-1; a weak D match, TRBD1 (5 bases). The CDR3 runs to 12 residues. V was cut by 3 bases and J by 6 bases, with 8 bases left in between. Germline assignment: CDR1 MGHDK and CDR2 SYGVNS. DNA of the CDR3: TGTGCCAGCAGTGAGTGGGGGGCTGAAGCTTTCTTT. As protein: CASSEWGAEAFF. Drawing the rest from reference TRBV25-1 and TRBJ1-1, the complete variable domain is EADIYQTPRYLVIGTGKKITLECSQTMGHDKMYWYQQDPGMELHLIHYSYGVNSTEKGDLSSESTVSRIRTEHFPLTLESARPSHTSQYLCASSEWGAEAFFGQGTRLTVV.

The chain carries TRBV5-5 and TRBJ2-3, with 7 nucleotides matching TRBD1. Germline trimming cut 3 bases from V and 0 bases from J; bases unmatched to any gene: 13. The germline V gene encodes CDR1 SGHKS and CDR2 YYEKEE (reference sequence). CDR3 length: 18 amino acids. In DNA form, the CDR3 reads TGTGCCAGCAGCTCCGGGACAGAACCTCTGTCGAGCACAGATACGCAGTATTTT. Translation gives CASSSGTEPLSSTDTQYF.

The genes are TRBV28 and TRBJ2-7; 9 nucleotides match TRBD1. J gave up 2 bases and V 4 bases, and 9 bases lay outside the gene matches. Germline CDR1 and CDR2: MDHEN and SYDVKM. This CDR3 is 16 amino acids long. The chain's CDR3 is CASSSPGTGTTYEQYF. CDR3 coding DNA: TGTGCCAGCAGTTCTCCCGGGACAGGGACTACCTACGAGCAGTACTTC.

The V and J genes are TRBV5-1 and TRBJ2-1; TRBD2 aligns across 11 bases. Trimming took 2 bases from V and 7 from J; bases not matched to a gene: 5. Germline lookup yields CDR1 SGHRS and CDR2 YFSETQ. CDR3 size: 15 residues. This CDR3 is CASSLLTSGKNEQFF. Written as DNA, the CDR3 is TGCGCCAGCAGCTTATTGACTAGCGGGAAGAATGAGCAGTTCTTC. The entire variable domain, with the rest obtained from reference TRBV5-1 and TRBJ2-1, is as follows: KAGVTQTPRYLIKTRGQQVTLSCSPISGHRSVSWYQQTPGQGLQFLFEYFSETQRNKGNFPGRFSGRQFSNSRSEMNVSTLELGDSALYLCASSLLTSGKNEQFFGPGTRLTVL.

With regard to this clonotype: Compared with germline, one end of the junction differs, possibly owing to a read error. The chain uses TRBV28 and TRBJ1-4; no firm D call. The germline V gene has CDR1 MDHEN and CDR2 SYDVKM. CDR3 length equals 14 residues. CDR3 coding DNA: TGTACCAGCAGCCACAGACCCGACAATGAAAAACCGTTTTTT. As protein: CTSSHRPDNEKPFF. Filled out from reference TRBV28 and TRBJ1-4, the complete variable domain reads DVKVTQSSRYLVKRTGEKVFLECVQDMDHENMFWYRQDPGLGLRLIYFSYDVKMKEKGDIPEGYSVSREKKERFSLILESASTNQTSMYLCTSSHRPDNEKPFFGSGTQLSVL.

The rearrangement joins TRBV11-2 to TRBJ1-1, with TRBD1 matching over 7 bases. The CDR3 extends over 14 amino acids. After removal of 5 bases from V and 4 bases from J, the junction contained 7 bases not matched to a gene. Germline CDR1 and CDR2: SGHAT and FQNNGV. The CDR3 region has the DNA TGTGCCAGCAGCAAAGGGAACAGGGGCACTGAAGCTTTCTTT. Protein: CASSKGNRGTEAFF.

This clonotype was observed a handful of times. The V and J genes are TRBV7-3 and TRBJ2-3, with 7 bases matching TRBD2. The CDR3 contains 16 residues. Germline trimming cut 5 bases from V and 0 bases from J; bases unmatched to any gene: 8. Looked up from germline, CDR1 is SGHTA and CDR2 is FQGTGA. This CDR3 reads CASSLQAGRSTDTQYF. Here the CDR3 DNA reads TGTGCCAGCAGCCTACAAGCGGGGCGAAGCACAGATACGCAGTATTTT.

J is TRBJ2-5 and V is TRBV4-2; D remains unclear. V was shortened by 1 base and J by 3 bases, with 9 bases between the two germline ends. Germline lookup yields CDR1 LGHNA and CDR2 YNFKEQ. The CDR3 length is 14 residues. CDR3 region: CASSQVSPEETQYF. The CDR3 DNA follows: TGTGCCAGCAGCCAAGTTTCGCCTGAAGAGACCCAGTACTTC.

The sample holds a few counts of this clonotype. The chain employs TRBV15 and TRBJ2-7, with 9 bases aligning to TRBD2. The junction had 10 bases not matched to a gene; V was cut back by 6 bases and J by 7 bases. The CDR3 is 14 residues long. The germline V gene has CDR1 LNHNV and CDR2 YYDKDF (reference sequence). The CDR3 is CATRPGLARGEQYF. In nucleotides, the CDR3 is TGTGCCACCAGGCCCGGACTAGCGCGCGGAGAGCAGTACTTC.

In DNA form, the CDR3 reads TGCAGCGTTTACTGGGTCGGCGAGACCCAGTACTTC. Translated: CSVYWVGETQYF. V is TRBV29-1 and J is TRBJ2-5; D call uncertain. This CDR3 spans 12 amino acids. V was pared by 5 bases and J by 5 bases, with 12 bases between. CDR1 is SQVTM, CDR2 ANQGSEA, per germline.

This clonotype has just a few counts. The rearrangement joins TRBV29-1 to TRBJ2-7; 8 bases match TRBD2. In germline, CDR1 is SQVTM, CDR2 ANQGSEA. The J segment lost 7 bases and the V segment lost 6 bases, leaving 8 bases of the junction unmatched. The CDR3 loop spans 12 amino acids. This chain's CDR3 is CSVGDTGGEQYF. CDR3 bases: TGCAGCGTGGGAGACACGGGAGGGGAGCAGTACTTC.

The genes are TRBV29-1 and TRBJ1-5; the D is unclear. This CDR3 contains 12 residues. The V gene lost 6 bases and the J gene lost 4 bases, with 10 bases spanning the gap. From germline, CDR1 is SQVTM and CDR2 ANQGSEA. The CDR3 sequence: CSVADWNQPQHF. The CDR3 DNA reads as TGCAGCGTCGCAGACTGGAATCAGCCCCAGCATTTT.

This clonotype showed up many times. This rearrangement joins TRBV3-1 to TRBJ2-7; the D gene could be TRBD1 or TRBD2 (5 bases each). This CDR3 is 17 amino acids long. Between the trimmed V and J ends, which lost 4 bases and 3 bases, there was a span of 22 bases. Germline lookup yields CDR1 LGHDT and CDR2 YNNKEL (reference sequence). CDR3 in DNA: TGTGCCAGCAGCCCCCTATTGGGGCCCCGGGGAAGCTACGAGCAGTACTTC. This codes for CASSPLLGPRGSYEQYF.

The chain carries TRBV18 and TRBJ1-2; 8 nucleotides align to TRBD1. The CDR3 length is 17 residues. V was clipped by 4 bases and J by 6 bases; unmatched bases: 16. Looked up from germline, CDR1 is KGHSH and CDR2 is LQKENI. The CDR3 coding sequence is TGTGCCAGCTCACTCAGGACAGGGTACGTCTCAGAGGATGGCTACACCTTC. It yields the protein CASSLRTGYVSEDGYTF.

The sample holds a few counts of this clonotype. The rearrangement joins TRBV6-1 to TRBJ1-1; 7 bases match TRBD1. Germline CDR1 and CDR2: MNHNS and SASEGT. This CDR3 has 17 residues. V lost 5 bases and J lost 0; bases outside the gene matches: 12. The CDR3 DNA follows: TGTGCCAGCAGTCGCTCCGGAACGACAGGGTTGAACACTGAAGCTTTCTTT. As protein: CASSRSGTTGLNTEAFF.

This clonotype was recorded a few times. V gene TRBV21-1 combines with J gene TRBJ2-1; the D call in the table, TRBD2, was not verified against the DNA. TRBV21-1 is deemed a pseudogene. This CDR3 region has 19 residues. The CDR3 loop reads CASSRKTSGRAQGDNEQFF. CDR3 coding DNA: TGTGCCAGCAGCAGAAAGACTAGCGGGAGGGCCCAGGGCGACAATGAGCAGTTCTTC.

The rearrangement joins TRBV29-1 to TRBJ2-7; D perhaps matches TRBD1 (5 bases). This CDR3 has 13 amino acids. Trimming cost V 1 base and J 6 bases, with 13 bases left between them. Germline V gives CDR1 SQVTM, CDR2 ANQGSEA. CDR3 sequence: CSVEGGLSAEQYF. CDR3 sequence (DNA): TGCAGCGTTGAAGGGGGCCTGTCGGCCGAGCAGTACTTC.

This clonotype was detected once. The CDR3 loop is CASSLASGHVGEQYF. The DNA for the CDR3 is TGTGCCAGCAGCTTAGCTAGCGGACACGTGGGGGAGCAGTACTTC. V gene TRBV7-6 combines with J gene TRBJ2-7, with TRBD2 as a possible D gene (6 bases). Trimming took 0 bases from V and 7 from J, leaving 16 bases between them. CDR1 is SGHVS and CDR2 is FNYEAQ in the germline V gene. This CDR3 is built from 15 residues.

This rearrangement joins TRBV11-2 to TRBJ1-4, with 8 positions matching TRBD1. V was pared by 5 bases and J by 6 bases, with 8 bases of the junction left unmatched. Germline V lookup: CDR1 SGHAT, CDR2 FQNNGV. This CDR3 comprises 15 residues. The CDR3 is CASSRTGTGDEKLFF. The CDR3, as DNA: TGTGCCAGCAGCCGCACCGGGACAGGAGATGAAAAACTGTTTTTT. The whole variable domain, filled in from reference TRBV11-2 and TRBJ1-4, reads EAGVAQSPRYKIIEKRQSVAFWCNPISGHATLYWYQQILGQGPKLLIQFQNNGVVDDSQLPKDRFSAERLKGVDSTLKIQPAKLEDSAVYLCASSRTGTGDEKLFFGSGTQLSVL.

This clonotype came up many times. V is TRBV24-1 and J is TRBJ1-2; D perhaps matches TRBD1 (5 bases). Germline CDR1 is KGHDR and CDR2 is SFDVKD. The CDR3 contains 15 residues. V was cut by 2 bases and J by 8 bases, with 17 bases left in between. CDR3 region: CATSDSRSGKSGYTF. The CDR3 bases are TGTGCCACCAGTGATTCCCGTTCAGGGAAGAGCGGCTACACCTTC.

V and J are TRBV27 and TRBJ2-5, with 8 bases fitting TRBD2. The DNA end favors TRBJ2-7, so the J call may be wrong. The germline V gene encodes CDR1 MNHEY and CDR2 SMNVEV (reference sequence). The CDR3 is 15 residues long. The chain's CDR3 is CASSRNSGKTYEQYF. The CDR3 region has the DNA TGTGCCAGCAGTCGAAATAGCGGGAAAACGTACGAGCAGTACTTC.

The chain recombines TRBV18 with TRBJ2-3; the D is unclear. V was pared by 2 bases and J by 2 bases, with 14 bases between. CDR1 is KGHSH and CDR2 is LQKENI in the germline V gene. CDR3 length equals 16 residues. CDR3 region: CASSPIPVLNTDTQYF. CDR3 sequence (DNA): TGTGCCAGCTCACCAATCCCAGTCCTTAACACAGATACGCAGTATTTT.

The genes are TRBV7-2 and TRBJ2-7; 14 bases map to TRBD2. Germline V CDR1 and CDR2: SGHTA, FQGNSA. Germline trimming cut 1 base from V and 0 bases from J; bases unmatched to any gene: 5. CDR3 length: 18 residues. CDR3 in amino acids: CASSLGLAGGPNSYEQYF. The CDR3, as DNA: TGTGCCAGCAGCTTAGGACTAGCGGGAGGGCCGAACTCCTACGAGCAGTACTTC.